This T cell receptor beta chain was found in a study of blood T cells in healthy people across ages. Findings and caveats of the study: Because sorting was not performed, PBMCs prevented conclusive naive versus antigen-experienced comparison.

It was with a sample-barcoded 5' primer and a J-beta primer mix that a second PCR of roughly 6 to 11 cycles was run. TCRdb ran MiXCR on the 5' RACE reads and lists one entry per CDR3 protein. The sample contains 1.5 million to 2 million distinct CDR3 sequences, roughly 28% of which appear only once. CDR3 length: 15 residues. Comment on this clonotype: The antigen is not known. An end of the junction does not agree with germline; a read error may underlie this.

V is TRBV12-3 or TRBV12-4 and J is TRBJ1-1; D remains ambiguous. The material sequenced was blood. This TCR derives from a woman aged 25 to 39 in good health. In DNA form, the CDR3 reads TGTGCCAGCAGTTTACGGGTGGCAAAGAACACTGAATCTTTCTTT. It codes for CASSLRVAKNTESFF.